A single sample gave rise to the 17 T cell receptor beta chains below, sequenced in a study of OX40 agonist ivuxolimab in advanced cancers. This table comes from immunoSEQ multiplex PCR, and its TCRdb copy is limited to in-frame clones, with some not included. The sample has more than 80,000 clones; 85% to 90% are singletons. The sequences come from CD4+ or CD8+ T cells sorted from blood, collected in a trial of the OX40 agonist ivuxolimab. The receptors originated from an adult with an advanced solid tumor such as melanoma, head and neck, liver or kidney cancer.

CDR3 loop: CASSKGLANNEQFF. The CDR3 region has the DNA TGTGCCAGCAGTAAGGGACTAGCGAACAATGAGCAGTTCTTC. The gene calls are TRBV6-5 and TRBJ2-1, with 10 positions matching TRBD2. Germline V lookup: CDR1 MNHEY, CDR2 SVGAGI. This CDR3 region has 14 residues. J gave up 5 bases and V 5 bases, and 3 bases lay outside the gene matches.

This rearrangement joins TRBV5-4 to TRBJ2-5, with 10 bases matching TRBD1. This CDR3 region has 15 residues. V lost 4 bases, J lost 4 bases, and 7 bases stayed unmatched. The germline gives CDR1 SGHNT, CDR2 YYREEE (reference sequence). CDR3 coding DNA: TGTGCCAGCAGCGGAAGGGACAGGGGTGGAGAGACCCAGTACTTC. Amino acid sequence: CASSGRDRGGETQYF. Complete variable domain (other parts from reference TRBV5-4 and TRBJ2-5): ETGVTQSPTHLIKTRGQQVTLRCSSQSGHNTVSWYQQALGQGPQFIFQYYREEENGRGNFPPRFSGLQFPNYSSELNVNALELDDSALYLCASSGRDRGGETQYFGPGTRLLVL.

The chain joins TRBV5-8 to TRBJ2-3; TRBD2 is a possible D gene (6 bases). This CDR3 has 16 amino acids. V gave up 4 bases and J gave up 0 bases, with 15 bases separating them. Germline CDR1 reads SGHTS; CDR2 reads YDEGEE. CDR3 amino acids: CASSSNGRPSTDTQYF. In DNA, the CDR3 is TGTGCCAGCAGCAGCAATGGGAGGCCGAGCACAGATACGCAGTATTTT.

The chain is built from TRBV4-2 and TRBJ2-2; TRBD1 matches 11 bases. This CDR3 region has 16 residues. Germline V lookup: CDR1 LGHNA, CDR2 YNFKEQ. V lost 8 bases to trimming and J lost 4 bases; unmatched junction nucleotides: 9. The CDR3, as DNA: TGTGCCAGCTGGTCAGCGGGACAGGGGGTCACCGGGGAGCTGTTTTTT. As protein: CASWSAGQGVTGELFF.

This sequence joins TRBV5-4 and TRBJ2-5; 7 bases align to TRBD1. Germline values: CDR1 SGHNT, CDR2 YYREEE (reference sequence). The trim removed 6 bases at V and 1 base at J, leaving 12 bases unmatched. CDR3 length: 16 amino acids. The CDR3, as DNA: TGTGCCAGCACCTCTATTGGGACAGATCCCCAAGAGACCCAGTACTTC. Translating it yields CASTSIGTDPQETQYF. The full variable domain, rest sourced from reference TRBV5-4 and TRBJ2-5, is ETGVTQSPTHLIKTRGQQVTLRCSSQSGHNTVSWYQQALGQGPQFIFQYYREEENGRGNFPPRFSGLQFPNYSSELNVNALELDDSALYLCASTSIGTDPQETQYFGPGTRLLVL.

V usage is TRBV27 and J usage is TRBJ2-1; 9 nucleotides agree with TRBD2. The length of the CDR3 is 15 residues. V shed 4 bases, J shed 7 bases, and the junction held 8 bases outside the gene matches. CDR1 MNHEY and CDR2 SMNVEV come from the germline V gene (reference sequence). The CDR3, as DNA: TGTGCCAGCAGTTCCGCTAGCGGGGTCTTGAATGAGCAGTTCTTC. Translating it yields CASSSASGVLNEQFF.

This chain joins TRBV27 and TRBJ1-1; possibly TRBD1 for D (5 bases). V lost 6 bases to trimming and J lost 1 base, with 9 bases between them. The germline V gene encodes CDR1 MNHEY and CDR2 SMNVEV (reference sequence). The CDR3 has 13 residues. For the CDR3, the DNA is TGTGCCAGCAGGAGGGGAGGGAACACTGAAGCTTTCTTT. Amino acids: CASRRGGNTEAFF.

V is TRBV18 and J is TRBJ2-7, with 9 positions matching TRBD1. Germline values: CDR1 KGHSH, CDR2 LQKENI. Trimming took 2 bases from V and 4 from J; bases not matched to a gene: 6. There are 15 residues in the CDR3. CDR3 sequence (DNA): TGTGCCAGCTCACCAGGACCGGGACAGGGTTACGAGCAGTACTTC. Residues: CASSPGPGQGYEQYF. Supplemented by reference TRBV18 and TRBJ2-7, the full variable domain reads NAGVMQNPRHLVRRRGQEARLRCSPMKGHSHVYWYRQLPEEGLKFMVYLQKENIIDESGMPKERFSAEFPKEGPSILRIQQVVRGDSAAYFCASSPGPGQGYEQYFGPGTRLTVT.

The V and J genes are TRBV14 and TRBJ1-6, with D uncertain. CDR1 is SGHDN, CDR2 FVKESK, per germline. There are 14 residues in the CDR3. V dropped 4 bases and J dropped 7 bases, with 11 bases sitting between them. The CDR3 nucleotides read TGTGCCAGCAGCCTCTTACTGGGGAATTCACCCCTCCACTTT. It translates to CASSLLLGNSPLHF.

This chain connects TRBV5-4 to TRBJ2-5, with a weak D call TRBD1 (6 bases). The V gene's germline CDR1 is SGHNT and CDR2 YYREEE (reference sequence). V lost 3 bases to trimming and J lost 2 bases, with 11 bases between them. The CDR3 spans 14 residues. The CDR3 spells CASSWGQPQETQYF. The CDR3 DNA is TGTGCCAGCAGCTGGGGACAACCACAAGAGACCCAGTACTTC.

The chain employs TRBV5-1 and TRBJ1-2; 10 nucleotides agree with TRBD1. The CDR3 extends over 16 amino acids. After removal of 0 bases from V and 0 bases from J, the junction contained 2 bases not matched to a gene. Germline-derived CDR1 and CDR2 are SGHRS and YFSETQ. The CDR3 sequence is CASSLGTGGSNYGYTF. The CDR3 DNA sequence: TGCGCCAGCAGCTTGGGGACAGGGGGTTCTAACTATGGCTACACCTTC.

The CDR3 spells CAWSVRGNEQFF. The CDR3, as DNA: TGTGCCTGGAGTGTACGAGGGAATGAGCAGTTCTTC. The gene calls are TRBV30 and TRBJ2-1; a possible D gene is TRBD2 (5 bases). Germline lookup yields CDR1 GTSNPN and CDR2 SVGIG (reference sequence). The CDR3 consists of 12 residues. V gave up 0 bases and J gave up 7 bases, with 7 bases separating them. The whole variable domain, remainder taken from reference TRBV30 and TRBJ2-1, is SQTIHQWPATLVQPVGSPLSLECTVEGTSNPNLYWYRQAAGRGLQLLFYSVGIGQISSEVPQNLSASRPQDRQFILSSKKLLLSDSGFYLCAWSVRGNEQFFGPGTRLTVL.

Judged by abundance, this clone is medium-sized. The chain uses TRBV27 and TRBJ1-4; D not certain. Looked up from germline, CDR1 is MNHEY and CDR2 is SMNVEV (reference sequence). CDR3 length: 16 amino acids. V lost 5 bases and J lost 3, with 16 bases in between. CDR3 sequence reads: CASSPGPGRANEKLFF. CDR3 sequence (DNA): TGTGCCAGCAGTCCGGGCCCCGGACGGGCTAATGAAAAACTGTTTTTT.

V and J are TRBV5-6 and TRBJ1-2, with 7 bases matching TRBD1. CDR3 length: 13 residues. Looked up from germline, CDR1 is SGHDT and CDR2 is YYEEEE. With V trimmed by 4 bases and J by 8 bases, 8 bases remained unmatched. As DNA, the CDR3 is TGTGCCAGCAGCCTCTACGGACAGGAAGGCTACACCTTC. It translates to CASSLYGQEGYTF.

V and J are TRBV14 and TRBJ2-1, with a possible D match to TRBD2 (7 bases). Trimming pared 3 bases from V and 8 bases from J, leaving 20 bases between. Germline V gene data show CDR1 as SGHDN and CDR2 as FVKESK. CDR3 length: 16 residues. The CDR3 sequence: CASSHTGRGRGDEQFF. DNA of the CDR3: TGTGCCAGCAGCCATACAGGGAGGGGCCGAGGGGATGAGCAGTTCTTC. The entire variable domain, with the rest obtained from reference TRBV14 and TRBJ2-1, is as follows: EAGVTQFPSHSVIEKGQTVTLRCDPISGHDNLYWYRRVMGKEIKFLLHFVKESKQDESGMPNNRFLAERTGGTYSTLKVQPAELEDSGVYFCASSHTGRGRGDEQFFGPGTRLTVL.

The CDR3 nucleotides are TGTGCCAGTAGTATAGGGGACAGAAGCTATGGCTACACCTTC. Protein product: CASSIGDRSYGYTF. V gene TRBV19 combines with J gene TRBJ1-2, with 7 bases identical to TRBD1. The CDR3 has 14 amino acids. Per the germline V gene, CDR1 is LNHDA and CDR2 is SQIVND (reference sequence). Losses at the gene ends were 1 base for V and 4 bases for J; bases not matched to a gene: 3.

V is TRBV5-5 and J is TRBJ1-4; tentative D call: TRBD1 (5 bases). The V end was cut by 4 bases, the J end by 8 bases, with 15 bases between. This CDR3 region has 14 residues. Germline V gene sequence: CDR1 SGHKS, CDR2 YYEKEE (reference sequence). In nucleotides, the CDR3 is TGTGCCAGCAGCCAGGGTTTGGAAAGAGAAAAACTGTTTTTT. Protein: CASSQGLEREKLFF. Combining the CDR3 with reference TRBV5-5 and TRBJ1-4 gives the whole variable domain DAGVTQSPTHLIKTRGQQVTLRCSPISGHKSVSWYQQVLGQGPQFIFQYYEKEERGRGNFPDRFSARQFPNYSSELNVNALLLGDSALYLCASSQGLEREKLFFGSGTQLSVL.